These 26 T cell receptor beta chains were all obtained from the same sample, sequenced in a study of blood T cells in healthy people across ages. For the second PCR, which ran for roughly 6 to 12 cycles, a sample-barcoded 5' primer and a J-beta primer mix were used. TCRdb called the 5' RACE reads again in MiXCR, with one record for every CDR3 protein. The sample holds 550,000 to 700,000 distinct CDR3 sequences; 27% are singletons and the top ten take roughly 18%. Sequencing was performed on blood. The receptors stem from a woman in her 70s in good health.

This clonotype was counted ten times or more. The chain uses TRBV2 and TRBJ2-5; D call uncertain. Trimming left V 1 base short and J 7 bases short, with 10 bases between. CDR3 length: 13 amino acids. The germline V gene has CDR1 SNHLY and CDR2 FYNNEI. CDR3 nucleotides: TGTGCCAGCAGTGAAGGGATGGATGGGACCCAGTACTTC. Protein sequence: CASSEGMDGTQYF.

The CDR3 protein is CASSLELRDTGELFF. CDR3 nucleotides: TGTGCCAGCAGCTTAGAATTGCGGGACACCGGGGAGCTGTTTTTT. The chain carries TRBV11-3 and TRBJ2-2, with D possibly being TRBD2 (5 bases). CDR3 length: 15 residues. V was trimmed by 0 bases and J by 3 bases, leaving 8 bases between them. Germline CDR1 SGHNT, CDR2 YENEEA.

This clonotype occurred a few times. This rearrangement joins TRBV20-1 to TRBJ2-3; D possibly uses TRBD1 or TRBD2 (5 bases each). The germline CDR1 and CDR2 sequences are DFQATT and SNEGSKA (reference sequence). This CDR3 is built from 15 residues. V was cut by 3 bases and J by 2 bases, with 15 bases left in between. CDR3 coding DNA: TGCAGTGCTAGCGGGGCGCTGCGAATCACAGATACGCAGTATTTT. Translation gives CSASGALRITDTQYF.

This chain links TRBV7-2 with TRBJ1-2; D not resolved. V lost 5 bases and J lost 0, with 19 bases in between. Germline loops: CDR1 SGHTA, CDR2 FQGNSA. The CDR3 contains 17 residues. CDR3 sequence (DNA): TGTGCCAGCAGCCGACCGGGAGACGCATCGTCTAACTATGGCTACACCTTC. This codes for CASSRPGDASSNYGYTF.

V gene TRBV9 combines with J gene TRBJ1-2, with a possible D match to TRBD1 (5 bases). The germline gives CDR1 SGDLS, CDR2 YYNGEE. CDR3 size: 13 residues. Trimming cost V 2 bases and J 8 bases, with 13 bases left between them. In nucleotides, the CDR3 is TGTGCCAGCAGCGTTGGGGGAGTTCGGGGCTACACCTTC. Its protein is CASSVGGVRGYTF.

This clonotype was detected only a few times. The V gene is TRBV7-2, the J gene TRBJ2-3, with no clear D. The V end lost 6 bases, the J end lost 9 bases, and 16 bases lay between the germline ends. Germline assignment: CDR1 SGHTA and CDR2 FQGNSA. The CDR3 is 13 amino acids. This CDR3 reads CASSRSTTLTQYF. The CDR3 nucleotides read TGTGCCAGCAGTCGGTCCACGACTCTCACGCAGTATTTT.

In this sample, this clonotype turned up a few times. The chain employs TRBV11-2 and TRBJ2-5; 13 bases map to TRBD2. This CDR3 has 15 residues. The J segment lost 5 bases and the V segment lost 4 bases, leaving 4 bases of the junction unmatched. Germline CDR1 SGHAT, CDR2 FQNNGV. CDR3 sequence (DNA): TGTGCCAGCAGCTCTCGACTAGCGGGAGGCGAGACCCAGTACTTC. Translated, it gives CASSSRLAGGETQYF.

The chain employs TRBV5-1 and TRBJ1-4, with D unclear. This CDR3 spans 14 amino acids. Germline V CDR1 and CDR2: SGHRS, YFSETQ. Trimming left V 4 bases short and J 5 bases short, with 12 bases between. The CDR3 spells CASSLEVRNEKLFF. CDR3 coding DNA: TGCGCCAGCAGCCTGGAGGTGAGGAATGAAAAACTGTTTTTT.

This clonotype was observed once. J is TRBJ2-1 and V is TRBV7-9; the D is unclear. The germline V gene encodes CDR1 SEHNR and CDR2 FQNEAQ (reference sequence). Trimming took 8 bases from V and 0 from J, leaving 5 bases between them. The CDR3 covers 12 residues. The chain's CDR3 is CASLISYNEQFF. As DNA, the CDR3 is TGTGCCAGCCTCATCTCCTACAATGAGCAGTTCTTC.

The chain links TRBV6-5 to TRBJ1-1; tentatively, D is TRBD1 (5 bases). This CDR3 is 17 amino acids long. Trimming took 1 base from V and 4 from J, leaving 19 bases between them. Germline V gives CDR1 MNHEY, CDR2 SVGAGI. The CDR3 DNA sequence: TGTGCCAGCAGTTACTTCAGGGCAGGGAGGAGTGTCACTGAAGCTTTCTTT. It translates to CASSYFRAGRSVTEAFF.

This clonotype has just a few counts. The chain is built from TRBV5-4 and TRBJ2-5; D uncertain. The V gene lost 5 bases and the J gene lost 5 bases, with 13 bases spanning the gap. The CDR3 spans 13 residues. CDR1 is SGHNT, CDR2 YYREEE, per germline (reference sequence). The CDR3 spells CASSYPLGETQYF. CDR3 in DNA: TGTGCCAGCAGTTACCCGCTGGGGGAGACCCAGTACTTC.

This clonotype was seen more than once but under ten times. The CDR3 nucleotides read TGTGCCAGCAGATTCGGTCTTGCCTACGAGCAGTACTTC. Amino acids: CASRFGLAYEQYF. The V call is TRBV28, the J call TRBJ2-7; no clear D. Germline values: CDR1 MDHEN, CDR2 SYDVKM. Trimming removed 6 bases from V and 2 bases from J, with 11 bases in between. The CDR3 spans 13 residues.

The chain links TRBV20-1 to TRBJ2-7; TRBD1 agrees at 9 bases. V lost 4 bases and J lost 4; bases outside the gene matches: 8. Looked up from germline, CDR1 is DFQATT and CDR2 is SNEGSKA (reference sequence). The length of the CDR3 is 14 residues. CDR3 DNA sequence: TGCAGTGCTATCCAGGGGACAGGGTCGTACGAGCAGTACTTC. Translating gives CSAIQGTGSYEQYF.

The CDR3 coding sequence is TGTGCCAGCAGCGCTCCAGCTAGCGGGGGTAGGAATGAGCAGTTCTTC. Its translation: CASSAPASGGRNEQFF. The chain recombines TRBV6-1 with TRBJ2-5, with 10 bases matching TRBD2. The J call may be in error: the DNA end matches TRBJ2-1 better. The CDR3 is 16 amino acids. Germline values: CDR1 MNHNS, CDR2 SASEGT.

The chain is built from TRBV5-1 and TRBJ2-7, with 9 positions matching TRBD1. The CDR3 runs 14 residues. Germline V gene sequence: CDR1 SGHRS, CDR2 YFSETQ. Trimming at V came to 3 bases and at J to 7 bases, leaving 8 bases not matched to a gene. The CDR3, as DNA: TGCGCCAGCAGCTCCGGACAGGGGACGGGTGAGCAGTACTTC. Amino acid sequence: CASSSGQGTGEQYF.

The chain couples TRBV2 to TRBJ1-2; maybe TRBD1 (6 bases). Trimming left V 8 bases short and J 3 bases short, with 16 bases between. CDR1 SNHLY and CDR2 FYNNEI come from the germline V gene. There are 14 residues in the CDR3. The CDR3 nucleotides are TGTGCCAGCGGGTCAGGGGAGTGGTACTATGGCTACACCTTC. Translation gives CASGSGEWYYGYTF.

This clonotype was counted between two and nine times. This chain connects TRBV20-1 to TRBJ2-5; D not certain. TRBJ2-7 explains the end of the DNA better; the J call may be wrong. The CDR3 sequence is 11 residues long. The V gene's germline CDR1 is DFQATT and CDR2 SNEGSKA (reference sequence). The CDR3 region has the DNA TGCAGTGCTAGAGATTTATACGAGCAGTACTTC. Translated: CSARDLYEQYF.

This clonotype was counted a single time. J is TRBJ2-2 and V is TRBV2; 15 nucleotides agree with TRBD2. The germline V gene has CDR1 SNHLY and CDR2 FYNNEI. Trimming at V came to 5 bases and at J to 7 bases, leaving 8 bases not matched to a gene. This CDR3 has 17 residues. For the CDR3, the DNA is TGTGCCAGCAGTTGGGGGACTAGCGGGGGGCCCATCGGGGAGCTGTTTTTT. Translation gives CASSWGTSGGPIGELFF.

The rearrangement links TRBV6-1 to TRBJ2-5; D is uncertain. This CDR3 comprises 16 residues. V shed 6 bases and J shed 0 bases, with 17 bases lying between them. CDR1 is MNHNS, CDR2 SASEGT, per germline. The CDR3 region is CASSHGSGPYQETQYF. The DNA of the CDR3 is TGTGCCAGCAGCCATGGCTCGGGCCCGTACCAAGAGACCCAGTACTTC.

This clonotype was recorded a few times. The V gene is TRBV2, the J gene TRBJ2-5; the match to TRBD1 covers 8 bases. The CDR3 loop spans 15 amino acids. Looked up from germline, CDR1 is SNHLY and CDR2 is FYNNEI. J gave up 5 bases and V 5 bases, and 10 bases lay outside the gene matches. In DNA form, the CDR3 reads TGTGCCAGCAGTTTCCGGACAGGGCGACGGGAGACCCAGTACTTC. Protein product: CASSFRTGRRETQYF. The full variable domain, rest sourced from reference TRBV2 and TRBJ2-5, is EPEVTQTPSHQVTQMGQEVILRCVPISNHLYFYWYRQILGQKVEFLVSFYNNEISEKSEIFDDQFSVERPDGSNFTLKIRSTKLEDSAMYFCASSFRTGRRETQYFGPGTRLLVL.

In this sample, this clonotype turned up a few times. CDR3 sequence: CASSLGGGHTGELFF. CDR3 nucleotide sequence: TGTGCCAGCAGCTTAGGGGGGGGGCACACCGGGGAGCTGTTTTTT. The rearrangement uses TRBV11-2 and TRBJ2-2; tentative D call: TRBD2 (7 bases). CDR1 is SGHAT, CDR2 FQNNGV, per germline. The V and J ends lost 1 base and 3 bases respectively, with 9 bases between them. There are 15 residues in the CDR3. Combining the CDR3 with reference TRBV11-2 and TRBJ2-2 gives the whole variable domain EAGVAQSPRYKIIEKRQSVAFWCNPISGHATLYWYQQILGQGPKLLIQFQNNGVVDDSQLPKDRFSAERLKGVDSTLKIQPAKLEDSAVYLCASSLGGGHTGELFFGEGSRLTVL.

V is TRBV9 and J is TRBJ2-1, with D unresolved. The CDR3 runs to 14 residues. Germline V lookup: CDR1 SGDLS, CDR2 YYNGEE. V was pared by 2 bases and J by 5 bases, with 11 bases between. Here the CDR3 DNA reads TGTGCCAGCAGCGTTTTCTCCACCCACAATGAGCAGTTCTTC. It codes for CASSVFSTHNEQFF.

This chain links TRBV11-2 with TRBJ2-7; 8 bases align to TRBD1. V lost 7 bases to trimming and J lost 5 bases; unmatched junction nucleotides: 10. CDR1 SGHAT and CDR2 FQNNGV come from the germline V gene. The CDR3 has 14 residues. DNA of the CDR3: TGTGCCAGCAACCTCTGGACAGGGTTAAACGAGCAGTACTTC. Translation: CASNLWTGLNEQYF. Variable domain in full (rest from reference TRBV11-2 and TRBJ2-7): EAGVAQSPRYKIIEKRQSVAFWCNPISGHATLYWYQQILGQGPKLLIQFQNNGVVDDSQLPKDRFSAERLKGVDSTLKIQPAKLEDSAVYLCASNLWTGLNEQYFGPGTRLTVT.

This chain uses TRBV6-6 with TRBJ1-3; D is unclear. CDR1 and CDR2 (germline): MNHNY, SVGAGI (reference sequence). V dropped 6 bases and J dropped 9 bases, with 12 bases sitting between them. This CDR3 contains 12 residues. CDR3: CASSRIVGTIYF. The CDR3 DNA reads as TGTGCCAGCAGCCGGATAGTAGGCACCATATATTTT.

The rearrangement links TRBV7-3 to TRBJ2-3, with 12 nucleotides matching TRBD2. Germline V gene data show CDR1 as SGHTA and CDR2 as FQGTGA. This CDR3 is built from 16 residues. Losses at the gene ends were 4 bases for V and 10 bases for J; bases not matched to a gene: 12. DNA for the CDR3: TGTGCCAGCAGCTCCACACTAGCGGGGGGAGAAAATGCGCAGTATTTT. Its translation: CASSSTLAGGENAQYF. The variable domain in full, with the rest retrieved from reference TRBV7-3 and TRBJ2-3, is GAGVSQTPSNKVTEKGKYVELRCDPISGHTALYWYRQSLGQGPEFLIYFQGTGAADDSGLPNDRFFAVRPEGSVSTLKIQRTERGDSAVYLCASSSTLAGGENAQYFGPGTRLTVL.

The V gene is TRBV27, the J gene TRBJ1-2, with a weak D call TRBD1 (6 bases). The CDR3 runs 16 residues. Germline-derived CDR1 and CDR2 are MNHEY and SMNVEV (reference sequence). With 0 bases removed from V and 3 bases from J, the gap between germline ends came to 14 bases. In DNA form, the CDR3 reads TGTGCCAGCAGTTTATCCCTACAGGGATCGGACTATGGCTACACCTTC. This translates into CASSLSLQGSDYGYTF.